The present entry profiles one TCR beta chain with its context. V dropped 3 bases and J dropped 6; count of bases not matched to a gene: 11. The germline V gene encodes CDR1 MNHNS and CDR2 SASEGT. CDR3 length: 16 amino acids. The sample belongs to a study of T cell changes during pregnancy in multiple sclerosis. The assay was immunoSEQ multiplex PCR, and TCRdb's table has in-frame clones only and misses some. The table lists about 18,000 clones, approximately 81% of them singletons. The clonotype originates from a female donor with multiple sclerosis, enrolled in a pregnancy study. Sequenced material: CD8+ T cells from peripheral blood mononuclear cells, taken after pregnancy. V gene TRBV6-1 combines with J gene TRBJ1-5; TRBD1 aligns across 7 bases. The DNA for the CDR3 is TGTGCCAGCAGTGAGAAACCCCTAGAGGGGGCTCAGCCCCAGCATTTT. It is translated as CASSEKPLEGAQPQHF.